This TCR beta chain was found in a study of blood T cell repertoires in COVID-19 (TCRdb year 2020). Regarding the research as a whole: Samples from collaborators originated in the United States, Italy and Spain and spanned both the acute and convalescent phases of COVID-19. The material from the prospective study consisted of cDNA or gDNA derived from T cells, B-cell-depleted T cells, or PBMCs. Deeply sampled blood TCRbeta repertoires from subjects exposed to, actively infected with, or recovered from COVID-19 were included in the dataset. The repertoires were released in a freely available public database intended as a resource for research on the immune response to SARS-CoV-2. Samples came from the ongoing ImmuneRACE study (first 160 participants) plus 1,254 subjects from 6 global collaborators. Sample metadata almost always included a de-identified subject ID, COVID-19 status, age in years and sex. Where available, HLA class I and class II types were taken from metadata supplied by the sample provider and were not determined by assay-based typing. What the authors observed across the whole study: The quantity of clinical and demographic metadata differed by source and by participant and was supplied without curation.

TCRbeta CDR3 regions were amplified from genomic DNA by means of the immunoSEQ Assay, a bias-controlled multiplex PCR. The authors' analysis ran thus. Nucleated cell counts per sample were estimated from amplification of reference gene primers within the assay. Sequence reads were collapsed and filtered to measure the absolute abundance of every unique TCRbeta CDR3 rearrangement. Productive Simpson clonality was computed per sample as the square root of Simpson's diversity index over productive rearrangements. The table was pulled from immuneACCESS by TCRdb, which kept in-frame rearrangements only. Such tables lose some clones; where checked, under half of the loss comes from unresolved V genes, and the rest has no known cause. V and J calls and clone size are given by that table; D and trimming were obtained from the DNA. This sample lists about 210,000 clones; around 80% were detected once. The top ten constitute about an eighth of the sample.

This clone was picked up many times. What this receptor recognizes is not known. No base-level quality is on record; no much larger clone is a single base apart. The collaborating institutions used their own protocols to collect whole blood in K2EDTA tubes. Collaborator samples were shipped for TCRbeta analysis as frozen whole blood, isolated PBMCs, or DNA extracted from either sample type. Sequenced material: peripheral blood. The sequence derives from a woman in her forties with acute or convalescent COVID-19.

The DNA sequence is given as TGTGCCAGTAGTATTCTAGGCTCCAACACCGGGGAGCTGTTTTTT. Translated, it reads CASSILGSNTGELFF. Here the chain combines TRBV19 and TRBJ2-2; the D segment cannot be called with confidence. The CDR3, from cysteine to phenylalanine, totals 15 residues. CDR3 DNA is the only sequence kept; it has 45 bases, read in frame from the first base. Based on the germline V gene (reference sequence), the CDR1 and CDR2 sequences are LNHDA and SQIVND. The V and J ends are trimmed by 3 bases and 2 bases, leaving 10 bases between them.